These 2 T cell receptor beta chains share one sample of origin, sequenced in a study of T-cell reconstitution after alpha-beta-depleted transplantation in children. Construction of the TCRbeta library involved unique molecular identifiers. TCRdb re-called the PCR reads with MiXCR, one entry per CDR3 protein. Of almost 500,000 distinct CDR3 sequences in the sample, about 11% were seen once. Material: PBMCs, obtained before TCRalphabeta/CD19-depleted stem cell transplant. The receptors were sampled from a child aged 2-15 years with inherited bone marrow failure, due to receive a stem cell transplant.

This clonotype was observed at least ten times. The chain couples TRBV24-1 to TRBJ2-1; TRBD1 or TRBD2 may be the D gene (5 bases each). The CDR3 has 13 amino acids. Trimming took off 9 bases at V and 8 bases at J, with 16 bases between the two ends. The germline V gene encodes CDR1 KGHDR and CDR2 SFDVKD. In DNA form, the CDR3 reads TGTGCCACCGGCCGGGACCGAGGGGATGAGCAGTTCTTC. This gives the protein CATGRDRGDEQFF.

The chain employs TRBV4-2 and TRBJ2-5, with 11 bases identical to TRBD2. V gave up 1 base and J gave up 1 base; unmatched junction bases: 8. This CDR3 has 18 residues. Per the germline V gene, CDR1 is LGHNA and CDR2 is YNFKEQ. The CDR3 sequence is CASSQGLEGTSGQETQYF. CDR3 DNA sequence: TGTGCCAGCAGCCAAGGCCTCGAGGGGACTAGCGGCCAAGAGACCCAGTACTTC.